These 10 T cell receptor beta chains came from one sample sequenced in a study of early T cells in non-severe SARS-CoV-2 infection. TCRdb ran MiXCR on the 5' RACE reads and lists one entry per CDR3 protein. The data show about 77,000 distinct CDR3 sequences, around 16% seen once. The sequenced sample was whole blood. Receptors were obtained from an adult who was a healthcare worker with PCR-confirmed SARS-CoV-2 infection or an uninfected control (not recorded which).

J is TRBJ2-7 and V is TRBV30, with TRBD1 identical over 12 bases. The CDR3 spans 13 residues. V lost 4 bases to trimming and J lost 9 bases; unmatched junction nucleotides: 7. Germline loops: CDR1 GTSNPN, CDR2 SVGIG (reference sequence). This CDR3 is CAWTGTGGAGQYF. CDR3 in DNA: TGTGCCTGGACAGGGACAGGGGGCGCAGGGCAGTACTTC.

Only a few counts were recorded for this clonotype. This sequence joins TRBV6-5 and TRBJ2-5; possibly TRBD2 for D (5 bases). This CDR3 comprises 17 residues. Germline V gene sequence: CDR1 MNHEY, CDR2 SVGAGI. V was pared by 1 base and J by 7 bases, with 22 bases between. The DNA for the CDR3 is TGTGCCAGCAGTTACTTTTCGGGTTCCTGGACTCCCATGACCCAGTACTTC. This codes for CASSYFSGSWTPMTQYF.

J is TRBJ2-1 and V is TRBV19, with 10 bases lining up with TRBD2. The germline gives CDR1 LNHDA, CDR2 SQIVND (reference sequence). The CDR3 runs to 20 residues. V dropped 0 bases and J dropped 8; count of bases not matched to a gene: 19. CDR3 in DNA: TGTGCCAGTAGTATAGATCGTAGAGGGTCGCTAGCGGGAGATAGGGATGAGCAGTTCTTC. Translated, it gives CASSIDRRGSLAGDRDEQFF. Complete variable domain (other parts from reference TRBV19 and TRBJ2-1): DGGITQSPKYLFRKEGQNVTLSCEQNLNHDAMYWYRQDPGQGLRLIYYSQIVNDFQKGDIAEGYSVSREKKESFPLTVTSAQKNPTAFYLCASSIDRRGSLAGDRDEQFFGPGTRLTVL.

A single count supports this clonotype. One junction end does not reproduce the germline sequence, and a read error may be involved. The rearrangement links TRBV5-1 to TRBJ2-5; D perhaps matches TRBD1 (6 bases). Germline CDR1 and CDR2: SGHRS and YFSETQ. CDR3 length: 15 amino acids. Written as DNA, the CDR3 is TGCGCCAACAGCCCGGGACAAGCACTCCAAGAGACCCAGTACTTC. Its protein product is CANSPGQALQETQYF.

The chain couples TRBV3-1 to TRBJ2-5; D is possibly TRBD2 (6 bases). Germline V gene sequence: CDR1 LGHDT, CDR2 YNNKEL (reference sequence). CDR3 length: 15 residues. Trimming stripped 4 bases from V and 0 bases from J, with 12 bases between. CDR3 sequence: CASSLGLQYQETQYF. Written as DNA, the CDR3 is TGTGCCAGCAGCCTGGGACTCCAGTACCAAGAGACCCAGTACTTC.

J is TRBJ2-5 and V is TRBV11-2; TRBD2 is a possible D gene (6 bases). The CDR3 is made up of 17 amino acids. The germline V gene has CDR1 SGHAT and CDR2 FQNNGV. Trimming removed 0 bases at V and 2 bases at J, with 16 bases between. This chain's CDR3 is CASSLDNRRVGQETQYF. The CDR3 DNA follows: TGTGCCAGCAGCTTAGATAACCGGAGGGTCGGACAAGAGACCCAGTACTTC.

The chain links TRBV18 to TRBJ1-1; TRBD1 might be the D (6 bases). CDR3 length: 13 residues. The V gene's germline CDR1 is KGHSH and CDR2 LQKENI. Trimming took 5 bases from V and 8 from J, leaving 15 bases between them. The CDR3 bases are TGTGCCAGCTCAAAGACCGGGACACCCGAAGCTTTCTTT. It translates to CASSKTGTPEAFF.

A few counts support this clonotype. The CDR3 region is CASSFSGSSYNSPLHF. In DNA, the CDR3 is TGTGCCAGCAGCTTCTCCGGGAGCTCCTATAATTCACCCCTCCACTTT. V and J are TRBV11-2 and TRBJ1-6; no reliable D call. Trimming took off 3 bases at V and 0 bases at J, with 9 bases between the two ends. This CDR3 has 16 amino acids. Germline CDR1 reads SGHAT; CDR2 reads FQNNGV.

The table lists this clonotype with a few counts. V and J are TRBV13 and TRBJ2-7, with D perhaps TRBD1 (5 bases). V lost 6 bases and J lost 1, with 16 bases in between. The CDR3 extends over 15 amino acids. CDR1 is PRHDT, CDR2 FYEKMQ, per germline (reference sequence). CDR3 DNA sequence: TGTGCCAGCAGTGCCCAGACAGCGCATTCCTACGAGCAGTACTTC. Translating it yields CASSAQTAHSYEQYF.

At least ten counts were recorded for this clonotype. This chain uses TRBV6-6 with TRBJ2-4, with D unclear. Trimming took 7 bases from V and 0 from J, leaving 13 bases between them. The CDR3 consists of 15 residues. CDR1 is MNHNY and CDR2 is SVGAGI in the germline V gene (reference sequence). In nucleotides, the CDR3 is TGTGCCAGCATGCGCAGAGAACTAGCCAAAAACATTCAGTACTTC. The encoded protein is CASMRRELAKNIQYF.